Below, 15 T cell receptor beta chains from the same sample are listed, as sequenced in a study of T-cell reconstitution after alpha-beta-depleted transplantation in children. The authors prepared the TCRbeta library with unique molecular identifiers. Each CDR3 protein is one row after TCRdb ran MiXCR on the PCR reads. The sample yields about 120,000 distinct CDR3 sequences, roughly 23% seen once. The material was PBMCs, mostly from graft donor cells, obtained 180 days after TCRalphabeta/CD19-depleted stem cell transplant. These receptor sequences come from a male patient between 2 and 10 years old who had a stem cell transplant for chronic granulomatous disease, so the T cells may come from the graft donor.

In its sample, this clonotype was seen many times. J is TRBJ1-1 and V is TRBV7-9, with D possibly being TRBD1 (6 bases). Germline lookup yields CDR1 SEHNR and CDR2 FQNEAQ (reference sequence). The CDR3 extends over 15 amino acids. Trimming removed 4 bases at V and 0 bases at J, with 12 bases between. CDR3 nucleotides: TGTGCCAGCAGCTGGAGAGGACAGCTGAACACTGAAGCTTTCTTT. Translation: CASSWRGQLNTEAFF.

V gene TRBV13 combines with J gene TRBJ2-7; 8 nucleotides match TRBD2. In germline, CDR1 is PRHDT, CDR2 FYEKMQ (reference sequence). This CDR3 has 17 amino acids. Trimming cost V 3 bases and J 6 bases; bases outside gene matches: 16. CDR3 amino acids: CASSFVTSESMVGEQYF. The CDR3 nucleotides read TGTGCCAGCAGCTTTGTGACTAGCGAATCCATGGTCGGCGAGCAGTACTTC.

This clonotype has more than one count but fewer than ten. The chain combines TRBV9 with TRBJ2-7; D might be TRBD2 (7 bases). This CDR3 has 14 residues. The germline V gene has CDR1 SGDLS and CDR2 YYNGEE. V dropped 2 bases and J dropped 4 bases, with 13 bases sitting between them. The CDR3 spells CASSVGASGYEQYF. The CDR3 DNA reads as TGTGCCAGCAGCGTGGGGGCTAGCGGATACGAGCAGTACTTC.

J is TRBJ1-1 and V is TRBV20-1, with D possibly matching TRBD1 (6 bases). The germline CDR1 and CDR2 sequences are DFQATT and SNEGSKA (reference sequence). This CDR3 comprises 11 residues. V was cut by 7 bases and J by 3 bases, with 9 bases left in between. The CDR3 nucleotides read TGCAGTGTAGGGGGGGACACTGAAGCTTTCTTT. It encodes CSVGGDTEAFF.

This clonotype has more than one count but fewer than ten. This rearrangement joins TRBV12-3 or TRBV12-4 to TRBJ2-7; tentative D call: TRBD1 (5 bases). The CDR3 spans 13 residues. Trimming left V 7 bases short and J 4 bases short, with 14 bases between. This chain's CDR3 is CASTRRQNYEQYF. The CDR3 bases are TGTGCCAGCACCAGGAGACAGAATTACGAGCAGTACTTC.

This clonotype was recorded at least ten times. CDR3 nucleotide sequence: TGTGCCAGCAGCTTGGAGGCGGACTACGAGCAGTACTTC. The encoded protein is CASSLEADYEQYF. The chain recombines TRBV5-5 with TRBJ2-7, with D hard to call. With 0 bases removed from V and 3 bases from J, the gap between germline ends came to 7 bases. The CDR3 totals 13 residues. From germline, CDR1 is SGHKS and CDR2 YYEKEE (reference sequence).

This clonotype turned up a few times. V is TRBV15 and J is TRBJ1-4, with TRBD1 as a possible D gene (6 bases). The germline gives CDR1 LNHNV, CDR2 YYDKDF (reference sequence). The V and J ends lost 1 base and 8 bases respectively, with 11 bases between them. The CDR3 loop spans 14 amino acids. The CDR3 nucleotides are TGTGCCACCAGCAGAGTGACAGGCATCGAAAAACTGTTTTTT. It encodes CATSRVTGIEKLFF.

This clonotype was counted ten times or more. The chain uses TRBV12-3 or TRBV12-4 and TRBJ2-7; TRBD1 is a possible D gene (6 bases). V lost 4 bases, J lost 5 bases, and 15 bases lay in between. The CDR3 has 14 amino acids. This CDR3 is CASSSLGGSNEQYF. Written as DNA, the CDR3 is TGTGCCAGCAGTTCCCTAGGGGGATCTAACGAGCAGTACTTC.

Comments on this clonotype: A much larger clone sits a single nucleotide away, making a read error possible. The chain is built from TRBV29-1 and TRBJ2-5, with TRBD1 identical over 9 bases. The germline V gene has CDR1 SQVTM and CDR2 ANQGSEA. CDR3 length: 13 amino acids. CDR3 region: CSVVTGGMETQHF. The DNA of the CDR3 is TGCAGCGTTGTTACAGGGGGCATGGAGACCCAGCACTTC.

This clonotype has ten or more counts. The rearrangement joins TRBV7-9 to TRBJ1-1, with a weak D call TRBD1 (6 bases). Deletions cut 4 bases from V and 7 bases from J, with 10 bases between. Germline CDR1 SEHNR, CDR2 FQNEAQ (reference sequence). The CDR3 length is 12 residues. The chain's CDR3 is CASSSQGYEAFF. For the CDR3, the DNA is TGTGCCAGCAGCTCACAGGGCTATGAAGCTTTCTTT.

This clonotype was seen a handful of times. This chain joins TRBV29-1 and TRBJ1-1; TRBD1 matches at 8 bases. The junction had 9 bases not matched to a gene; V was cut back by 7 bases and J by 5 bases. The CDR3 extends over 13 amino acids. CDR1 and CDR2 (germline): SQVTM, ANQGSEA. CDR3 DNA: TGCAGCGCTAAAACAGGGGGAAATACTGAAGCTTTCTTT. Translation gives CSAKTGGNTEAFF. Variable domain in full (rest from reference TRBV29-1 and TRBJ1-1): SAVISQKPSRDICQRGTSLTIQCQVDSQVTMMFWYRQQPGQSLTLIATANQGSEATYESGFVIDKFPISRPNLTFSTLTVSNMSPEDSSIYLCSAKTGGNTEAFFGQGTRLTVV.

This clonotype was seen at least ten times. This rearrangement joins TRBV5-1 to TRBJ2-2; D is perhaps TRBD1 (6 bases). The CDR3 runs to 15 residues. Trimming stripped 2 bases from V and 5 bases from J, with 13 bases between. Germline CDR1 SGHRS, CDR2 YFSETQ. CDR3 in amino acids: CASSFGGALTGELFF. CDR3 DNA sequence: TGCGCCAGCAGCTTTGGGGGCGCTTTAACCGGGGAGCTGTTTTTT.

The chain couples TRBV20-1 to TRBJ1-1; 9 bases align to TRBD1. Germline values: CDR1 DFQATT, CDR2 SNEGSKA (reference sequence). The CDR3 is made up of 14 amino acids. Germline trimming cut 5 bases from V and 5 bases from J; bases unmatched to any gene: 9. The CDR3 DNA follows: TGCAGTGCTGTCGCCACAGGGGGCTGGACTGAAGCTTTCTTT. It encodes CSAVATGGWTEAFF.

This clonotype turned up a few times. The chain uses TRBV5-5 and TRBJ2-7; TRBD2 agrees at 10 bases. Per germline, CDR1 SGHKS and CDR2 YYEKEE (reference sequence). This CDR3 region has 17 residues. V shed 0 bases and J 0 bases; nucleotides not matched to a gene: 6. The DNA for the CDR3 is TGTGCCAGCAGCTTGGGACTGACTAGCGGGCACTCCTACGAGCAGTACTTC. Protein product: CASSLGLTSGHSYEQYF.

This clonotype was found a few times. The chain combines TRBV7-9 with TRBJ2-7; TRBD1 aligns across 8 bases. V was pared by 2 bases and J by 5 bases, with 8 bases of the junction left unmatched. This CDR3 has 15 amino acids. The V gene's germline CDR1 is SEHNR and CDR2 FQNEAQ (reference sequence). DNA of the CDR3: TGTGCCAGCAGCTTACCGGGACAGGTCGGGAACGAGCAGTACTTC. Translating gives CASSLPGQVGNEQYF.